This T cell receptor (beta chain) was retrieved from a study of blood T cells in healthy people across ages. Study summary: T cells yielded about one barcoded beta molecule per two cells through template switching.

With a J-beta primer mix and a sample-barcoded 5' primer, a second PCR ran about 6 to 11 cycles. TCRdb passed the 5' RACE reads through MiXCR, listing each CDR3 protein once. The sample lists roughly 1.6 million distinct CDR3 sequences; almost 35% were seen once. Of note for this clonotype: Its antigen is unidentified.

Study-wide results and limits: Naive CD4+ cells and diversity were both higher in long-lived donors than in aged donors. Correlation between TCR beta diversity and naive T cell percentage was strong. A roughly linear fall in TCR beta diversity per million T cells was seen with increasing age.

Deletions cut 7 bases from V and 1 base from J, with 13 bases between. The CDR3 length is 13 residues. Looked up from germline, CDR1 is SQVTM and CDR2 is ANQGSEA. The V call is TRBV29-1, the J call TRBJ1-1; possibly TRBD1 for D (5 bases). This receptor was identified in a woman aged 25 to 39 in good health. The sequencing input was blood. This chain's CDR3 is CSAQARANTEAFF. CDR3 DNA sequence: TGCAGCGCCCAAGCCAGGGCGAACACTGAAGCTTTCTTT.